This T cell receptor beta chain was recovered during a study of OX40 agonist ivuxolimab in advanced cancers. Sequencing used immunoSEQ multiplex PCR; TCRdb keeps in-frame clones, though not all of them. The profile shows approximately 39,000 clones, 88% of them singletons. V trimming: 1 base; J trimming: 8 bases; junction bases outside the gene matches: 6. CDR1 is SGHAT, CDR2 FQNNGV, per germline. CDR3 size: 16 residues. The source of this sequence is an adult with an advanced solid tumor such as melanoma, head and neck, liver or kidney cancer. The input for sequencing was CD4+ or CD8+ T cells sorted from blood, taken in a trial of the OX40 agonist ivuxolimab. The chain recombines TRBV11-2 with TRBJ2-1; the match to TRBD1 covers 12 bases. CDR3 protein: CASSLGPGQGADEQFF. In nucleotides, the CDR3 is TGTGCCAGCAGCTTAGGACCGGGACAGGGGGCTGATGAGCAGTTCTTC.